This T cell receptor beta chain was retrieved from a study of early T cells in non-severe SARS-CoV-2 infection. Across the study: The chains were unpaired, and the sequenced material was bulk RNA from unsorted whole blood.

Losses at the gene ends were 0 bases for V and 8 bases for J; bases not matched to a gene: 13. Germline V gene data show CDR1 as SGHRS and CDR2 as YFSETQ. This CDR3 spans 16 amino acids. Each single cDNA molecule received a unique molecular identifier. MiXCR, applied by TCRdb to the 5' RACE reads, yields one record per CDR3 protein. The sample has more than 75,000 distinct CDR3 sequences, around 14% seen once. Points on this clonotype: Its antigen is undetermined.

Study-level results: The VDJdb matching leaned toward anti-spike CD8 responses and overlooked private and CD4 specificities.

Sequences were obtained from whole blood. The J gene is TRBJ1-2, the V gene TRBV5-1; TRBD1 aligns across 7 bases. This TCR came from an adult who was a healthcare worker with PCR-confirmed SARS-CoV-2 infection or an uninfected control (not recorded which). The CDR3 DNA reads TGCGCCAGCAGCTTGGCCGGCAGGGGGAGATCTATGGGCTACACCTTC. It translates to CASSLAGRGRSMGYTF.